A selection of T cell receptor beta chains follows, all from one sample in a study of spatial heterogeneity in lung cancer. TCRdb redid the calling of the 5' RACE reads with MiXCR, one entry per CDR3 protein. The profile shows several thousand distinct CDR3 sequences, about 12% of them singletons. Material: lung tumor tissue, obtained at surgery. The receptors were sampled from a female donor with early-stage non-small cell lung cancer. Both conserved end residues are part of each CDR3. D genes are given only for firm matches. Clone size appears in some rows only: once, few, many, or a class for an expanded clone.

d_call: -; v_call: TRBV7-9; j_call: TRBJ2-7; clone_size: medium-sized; cdr3_nt: TGTGCCAGCAGCTCGTTAGCCGAGCAGTACTTC; cdr3_aa: CASSSLAEQYF
d_call: -; v_call: TRBV12-3/TRBV12-4; j_call: TRBJ2-1; clone_size: medium-sized; cdr3_nt: TGTGCCAGCAGTCTCACCCGAGGTCGGAATGATGAGCAGTTCTTC; cdr3_aa: CASSLTRGRNDEQFF
d_call: -; v_call: TRBV11-3; j_call: TRBJ2-5; clone_size: -; cdr3_nt: TGTGCCAGCATTCAGCCGAAACAGGTCCAAGAGACCCAGTACTTC; cdr3_aa: CASIQPKQVQETQYF
d_call: -; v_call: TRBV7-2; j_call: TRBJ2-1; clone_size: -; cdr3_nt: TGTGCCAGCAGCCCCAGGAGGCTTACGAACGGGGAGCAGTTCTTC; cdr3_aa: CASSPRRLTNGEQFF
d_call: -; v_call: TRBV3-1; j_call: TRBJ1-2; clone_size: -; cdr3_nt: TGTGCCAGCAGCCAATTACCACGAGATGGCTACACCTTC; cdr3_aa: CASSQLPRDGYTF
d_call: -; v_call: TRBV7-2; j_call: TRBJ2-5; clone_size: medium-sized; cdr3_nt: TGTGCCAGCAGCTTTAGACAAGAGACCCAGTACTTC; cdr3_aa: CASSFRQETQYF
d_call: -; v_call: TRBV5-1; j_call: TRBJ1-1; clone_size: many; cdr3_nt: TGCGCCAGCAGCTCGGCAGGTTCTGGGAACACTGAAGCTTTCTTT; cdr3_aa: CASSSAGSGNTEAFF
d_call: TRBD1; v_call: TRBV6-6; j_call: TRBJ1-3; clone_size: medium-sized; cdr3_nt: TGTGCCAGCAGTCAACAGGGGGGGTCTGGAAACACCATATATTTT; cdr3_aa: CASSQQGGSGNTIYF
d_call: -; v_call: TRBV19; j_call: TRBJ2-4; clone_size: medium-sized; cdr3_nt: TGTGCCAGTAGTATGCAAGGACAGTCCAAAAACATTCAGTACTTC; cdr3_aa: CASSMQGQSKNIQYF
d_call: TRBD2; v_call: TRBV5-4; j_call: TRBJ2-1; clone_size: medium-sized; cdr3_nt: TGTGCCAGCAGCTTCCCTAGCGGGGGATCGGGCAATGAGCAGTTCTTC; cdr3_aa: CASSFPSGGSGNEQFF
d_call: -; v_call: TRBV5-8; j_call: TRBJ2-3; clone_size: medium-sized; cdr3_nt: TGTGCCAGCAGCTTGTTTTCGGGGTTGGCGGGGAGCACAGATACGCAGTATTTT; cdr3_aa: CASSLFSGLAGSTDTQYF
d_call: -; v_call: TRBV7-2; j_call: TRBJ2-5; clone_size: -; cdr3_nt: TGTGCCAGCAGCTCTGCGCGGGTGAGACAAGAGACCCAGTACTTC; cdr3_aa: CASSSARVRQETQYF
d_call: -; v_call: TRBV19; j_call: TRBJ1-5; clone_size: medium-sized; cdr3_nt: TGTGCCAGTAGCCAAGCAAGCAATCAGCCCCAGCATTTT; cdr3_aa: CASSQASNQPQHF
d_call: -; v_call: TRBV6-5; j_call: TRBJ1-2; clone_size: medium-sized; cdr3_nt: TGTGCCAGCAGTTACGGCAGTAGAACGTATGGCTACACCTTC; cdr3_aa: CASSYGSRTYGYTF
d_call: -; v_call: TRBV28; j_call: TRBJ1-6; clone_size: many; cdr3_nt: TGTGCCAGCAGTTTCCCGCGGGACGGATATAATTCACCCCTCCACTTT; cdr3_aa: CASSFPRDGYNSPLHF
d_call: TRBD1; v_call: TRBV29-1; j_call: TRBJ2-2; clone_size: medium-sized; cdr3_nt: TGCAGCGTTGAAGCCAACAGGGGTCGGACCGGGGAGCTGTTTTTT; cdr3_aa: CSVEANRGRTGELFF
d_call: -; v_call: TRBV7-2; j_call: TRBJ1-6; clone_size: medium-sized; cdr3_nt: TGTGCCAGCAGCCCCCGCAGGGGAAATAATTCACCCCTCCACTTT; cdr3_aa: CASSPRRGNNSPLHF
d_call: -; v_call: TRBV15; j_call: TRBJ2-2; clone_size: medium-sized; cdr3_nt: TGTGCCACTAGAAGCTCAGTCACCGGGGAGCTGTTTTTT; cdr3_aa: CATRSSVTGELFF
d_call: -; v_call: TRBV24-1; j_call: TRBJ2-3; clone_size: medium-sized; cdr3_nt: TGTGCCACCAGCCCACAGACACCCACAGATACGCAGTATTTT; cdr3_aa: CATSPQTPTDTQYF
d_call: TRBD2; v_call: TRBV6-6; j_call: TRBJ2-7; clone_size: medium-sized; cdr3_nt: TGTGCCAGCAGTAACCAGATCGGGGGGGGAGAATACGAGCAGTACTTC; cdr3_aa: CASSNQIGGGEYEQYF
d_call: -; v_call: TRBV28; j_call: TRBJ2-7; clone_size: many; cdr3_nt: TGTGCCAGCAGGTTAGGGACACACTACGAGCAGTACTTC; cdr3_aa: CASRLGTHYEQYF
d_call: -; v_call: TRBV5-5; j_call: TRBJ1-2; clone_size: many; cdr3_nt: TGTGCCAGCAGCTTAAACAGGGAAGCTCTCTATGGCTACACCTTC; cdr3_aa: CASSLNREALYGYTF
d_call: TRBD2; v_call: TRBV7-2; j_call: TRBJ2-3; clone_size: medium-sized; cdr3_nt: TGTGCCAGCAGCTTAAGGGGAGGGACCTCGAATATGGGTACGCAGTATTTT; cdr3_aa: CASSLRGGTSNMGTQYF
d_call: -; v_call: TRBV19; j_call: TRBJ2-5; clone_size: -; cdr3_nt: TGTGCCAGTAGTATAGGAGGACAGCCGACCCAGTACTTC; cdr3_aa: CASSIGGQPTQYF
d_call: -; v_call: TRBV11-2; j_call: TRBJ2-5; clone_size: medium-sized; cdr3_nt: TGTGCCAGCAGCCTTTCGGGGGGCCCCGGGGGAGAGACCCAGTACTTC; cdr3_aa: CASSLSGGPGGETQYF
d_call: TRBD2; v_call: TRBV6-5; j_call: TRBJ2-5; clone_size: medium-sized; cdr3_nt: TGTGCCAGCAGACTTCTAGCGGCAGAGACCCAGTACTTC; cdr3_aa: CASRLLAAETQYF
d_call: TRBD1; v_call: TRBV30; j_call: TRBJ2-2; clone_size: few; cdr3_nt: TGTGCCTGGAGTCAGGGGGACACCGGGGAGCTGTTTTTT; cdr3_aa: CAWSQGDTGELFF
d_call: -; v_call: TRBV29-1; j_call: TRBJ1-1; clone_size: -; cdr3_nt: TGCAGCGTTGACCAGGGTGGTGGCACTGAAGCTTTCTTT; cdr3_aa: CSVDQGGGTEAFF
d_call: -; v_call: TRBV28; j_call: TRBJ1-6; clone_size: many; cdr3_nt: TGTGCCAGCACCATCCCCGCTTCACCCCTCCACTTT; cdr3_aa: CASTIPASPLHF
d_call: -; v_call: TRBV6-2/TRBV6-3; j_call: TRBJ1-5; clone_size: medium-sized; cdr3_nt: TGTGCCAGTCAACTGGCGGGGAATCAGCCCCAGCATTTT; cdr3_aa: CASQLAGNQPQHF
d_call: -; v_call: TRBV7-9; j_call: TRBJ2-2; clone_size: many; cdr3_nt: TGTGCCAGCAGCTTAGCTTTGCCCGGGGAGCTGTTTTTT; cdr3_aa: CASSLALPGELFF
d_call: TRBD1; v_call: TRBV20-1; j_call: TRBJ2-7; clone_size: medium-sized; cdr3_nt: TGCAGTGCTAGCAGACAGGGGACCCTCTACGAGCAGTACTTC; cdr3_aa: CSASRQGTLYEQYF
d_call: TRBD1; v_call: TRBV20-1; j_call: TRBJ2-7; clone_size: many; cdr3_nt: TGCAGTGCTAGTTGGACAGGTGCCTCCTACGAGCAGTACTTC; cdr3_aa: CSASWTGASYEQYF
d_call: -; v_call: TRBV20-1; j_call: TRBJ2-4; clone_size: -; cdr3_nt: TGCAGTGCCGGACCACCAGCCAAAAACATTCAGTACTTC; cdr3_aa: CSAGPPAKNIQYF
d_call: -; v_call: TRBV12-3/TRBV12-4; j_call: TRBJ1-4; clone_size: -; cdr3_nt: TGTGCCAGCAGCACCATCTTAGGAGACCCTAATGAAAAACTGTTTTTT; cdr3_aa: CASSTILGDPNEKLFF
d_call: -; v_call: TRBV29-1; j_call: TRBJ2-6; clone_size: medium-sized; cdr3_nt: TGCAGCGTTGGTTCTGGGGCCAACGTCCTGACTTTC; cdr3_aa: CSVGSGANVLTF
d_call: TRBD2; v_call: TRBV10-2; j_call: TRBJ2-7; clone_size: few; cdr3_nt: TGCGCCAGCAGGGGGACTAGCGGGGGATCTGAGCAGTACTTC; cdr3_aa: CASRGTSGGSEQYF
d_call: -; v_call: TRBV28; j_call: TRBJ2-2; clone_size: few; cdr3_nt: TGTGCCAGCAGAGAGCTCAGCGACAGGCACTCCGGGGAGCTGTTTTTT; cdr3_aa: CASRELSDRHSGELFF
d_call: TRBD1; v_call: TRBV5-1; j_call: TRBJ2-6; clone_size: few; cdr3_nt: TGCGCCAGCAGCTTGGCGGCAGGGGGACCTGGGGCCAACGTCCTGACTTTC; cdr3_aa: CASSLAAGGPGANVLTF
d_call: -; v_call: TRBV5-1; j_call: TRBJ2-1; clone_size: many; cdr3_nt: TGCGCCAGCAGTAGTAGTACAGGGCCGGGAAATGAGCAGTTCTTC; cdr3_aa: CASSSSTGPGNEQFF
d_call: -; v_call: TRBV20-1; j_call: TRBJ1-5; clone_size: many; cdr3_nt: TGCAGTGCTAGATCGGGGGCGCGCAATCAGCCCCAGCATTTT; cdr3_aa: CSARSGARNQPQHF
d_call: TRBD2; v_call: TRBV24-1; j_call: TRBJ2-3; clone_size: -; cdr3_nt: TGTGCCACCAGTGATCCTCGGGCGGGGGGACCAGGAGATACGCAGTATTTT; cdr3_aa: CATSDPRAGGPGDTQYF
d_call: -; v_call: TRBV5-1; j_call: TRBJ2-6; clone_size: many; cdr3_nt: TGCGCCAGCTCCAGACCGGGGGATGCTGGGGCCAACGTCCTGACTTTC; cdr3_aa: CASSRPGDAGANVLTF
d_call: TRBD1; v_call: TRBV19; j_call: TRBJ2-3; clone_size: medium-sized; cdr3_nt: TGTGCCACCGGGACAGGGGCAGATACGCAGTATTTT; cdr3_aa: CATGTGADTQYF
d_call: -; v_call: TRBV28; j_call: TRBJ2-2; clone_size: medium-sized; cdr3_nt: TGTGCCAGCAGAGGACCGAGAGGTGGGGACACCGGGGAGCTGTTTTTT; cdr3_aa: CASRGPRGGDTGELFF
d_call: -; v_call: TRBV3-1; j_call: TRBJ1-1; clone_size: -; cdr3_nt: TGTGCCAGCAGCCCCCGACAGAACACTGAAGCTTTCTTT; cdr3_aa: CASSPRQNTEAFF
d_call: -; v_call: TRBV7-9; j_call: TRBJ1-3; clone_size: many; cdr3_nt: TGTGCCAGCAGCCGACGCCCGGGGGGTTCGGACACCATATATTTT; cdr3_aa: CASSRRPGGSDTIYF
d_call: TRBD2; v_call: TRBV7-2; j_call: TRBJ2-1; clone_size: medium-sized; cdr3_nt: TGTGCCAGCGGAATTAGCGGGGTTTACAATGAGCAGTTCTTC; cdr3_aa: CASGISGVYNEQFF
d_call: -; v_call: TRBV29-1; j_call: TRBJ1-5; clone_size: medium-sized; cdr3_nt: TGCAGCGTTGAAGGTGGGGGCGCGGGAGGGCCCCAGCATTTT; cdr3_aa: CSVEGGGAGGPQHF
d_call: -; v_call: TRBV29-1; j_call: TRBJ1-3; clone_size: medium-sized; cdr3_nt: TGCAGCGTTACAGGGCTCGCGTCTGGAAACACCATATATTTT; cdr3_aa: CSVTGLASGNTIYF
d_call: -; v_call: TRBV12-3/TRBV12-4; j_call: TRBJ2-7; clone_size: many; cdr3_nt: TGTGCCAGCAGTTTCTCAGGGACTCTCTACGAGCAGTACTTC; cdr3_aa: CASSFSGTLYEQYF
d_call: -; v_call: TRBV3-1; j_call: TRBJ1-1; clone_size: few; cdr3_nt: TGTGCCAGCAGCCCTTCCGGGGCGAATGAAGCTTTCTTT; cdr3_aa: CASSPSGANEAFF
d_call: TRBD2; v_call: TRBV6-5; j_call: TRBJ2-4; clone_size: medium-sized; cdr3_nt: TGTGCCAGCAGTGCGATGACTAGCGGGGGGGCCGGGGCCAAAAACATTCAGTACTTC; cdr3_aa: CASSAMTSGGAGAKNIQYF
d_call: -; v_call: TRBV7-9; j_call: TRBJ2-7; clone_size: medium-sized; cdr3_nt: TGTGCCAGCAGCTTAGCGGGGAGAAGGAACGCCTACGAGCAGTACTTC; cdr3_aa: CASSLAGRRNAYEQYF